Below are 14 T cell receptor beta chains sequenced from a single sample in a study of persistence of HIV-infected CD4 T cells. Anti-CD3/anti-CD28 beads served as a nonspecific positive control stimulus. Sorting of responding CD4+ T cells relied on upregulated CD40 ligand together with CD69. This was the immunoSEQ version 4 assay in survey mode. TCRdb's copy holds only in-frame clones and misses some; the assay was immunoSEQ multiplex PCR. Of roughly 43,000 clones in the sample, about 89% are singletons; the top ten hold 1.8%. What these receptors recognize is not known. Sequences were derived from CD4+ T cells sorted from PBMCs after approximately 19-hour stimulation, sampled from a patient who received antiretroviral therapy. The receptor source for this set is an adult man with HIV who was CMV-seropositive.

V usage is TRBV6-1 and J usage is TRBJ2-7, with 7 bases aligning to TRBD1. CDR3 size: 12 residues. V trimming: 2 bases; J trimming: 7 bases; junction bases outside the gene matches: 2. The germline CDR1 and CDR2 sequences are MNHNS and SASEGT. The CDR3, as DNA: TGTGCCAGCAGTGAAACAGGGGATGAGCAGTACTTC. Translation gives CASSETGDEQYF.

This chain joins TRBV30 and TRBJ1-5; D ambiguous. The CDR3 is 12 amino acids. V lost 0 bases and J lost 4, with 4 bases in between. The germline V gene encodes CDR1 GTSNPN and CDR2 SVGIG (reference sequence). CDR3 amino acids: CAWSVENQPQHF. In DNA form, the CDR3 reads TGTGCCTGGAGTGTGGAGAATCAGCCCCAGCATTTT.

The genes are TRBV21-1 and TRBJ1-1; TRBD1 is the table's D call, not checked against the DNA. TRBV21-1 represents a pseudogene. This CDR3 has 14 residues. The CDR3, as DNA: TGTGCCAGCAGCAACCCAGCACAGGGGGTCGTTGCTTTCTTT. It yields the protein CASSNPAQGVVAFF.

V usage is TRBV7-3 and J usage is TRBJ1-2, with D possibly TRBD1 on 6 matching bases. Germline V gene data show CDR1 as SGHTA and CDR2 as FQGTGA. CDR3 length: 13 residues. V shed 5 bases and J shed 2 bases, with 9 bases lying between them. CDR3: CASSQTGNYGYTF. The CDR3, as DNA: TGTGCCAGCAGCCAGACAGGAAACTATGGCTACACCTTC.

The CDR3 coding sequence is TGTGCCAGCAGCTTGAAAAGCGGGGGGTTCAATGAGCAGTTCTTC. Protein sequence: CASSLKSGGFNEQFF. V is TRBV5-4 and J is TRBJ2-1; 9 bases align to TRBD2. Germline lookup yields CDR1 SGHNT and CDR2 YYREEE (reference sequence). V was pared by 1 base and J by 6 bases, with 5 bases of the junction left unmatched. The length of the CDR3 is 15 residues. The full variable domain, its missing parts supplied by reference TRBV5-4 and TRBJ2-1, is ETGVTQSPTHLIKTRGQQVTLRCSSQSGHNTVSWYQQALGQGPQFIFQYYREEENGRGNFPPRFSGLQFPNYSSELNVNALELDDSALYLCASSLKSGGFNEQFFGPGTRLTVL.

The V gene is TRBV6-2 or TRBV6-3, the J gene TRBJ2-1; D is undetermined. The germline V and J ends were trimmed by 0 bases and 7 bases, with 1 base remaining between them. The CDR3 loop spans 11 amino acids. The germline V gene has CDR1 MNHEY and CDR2 SVGEGT. The CDR3: CASSYSNEQFF. In nucleotides, the CDR3 is TGTGCCAGCAGTTACTCAAATGAGCAGTTCTTC.

The CDR3: CASSSGQNFYGYTF. CDR3 nucleotide sequence: TGCGCCAGCAGCTCGGGACAGAACTTCTATGGCTACACCTTC. The rearrangement links TRBV5-1 to TRBJ1-2, with 7 bases aligning to TRBD1. Trimming removed 3 bases from V and 4 bases from J; junction bases left unmatched: 6. Germline CDR1 and CDR2: SGHRS and YFSETQ. The CDR3 loop spans 14 amino acids.

This clone was counted once. The gene calls are TRBV7-9 and TRBJ2-1, with D tentatively TRBD1 (5 bases). The CDR3 consists of 13 residues. Germline loops: CDR1 SEHNR, CDR2 FQNEAQ (reference sequence). Trimming stripped 3 bases from V and 6 bases from J, with 9 bases between. CDR3 nucleotide sequence: TGTGCCAGCAGCTTTCGGCAGGGCAATGAGCAGTTCTTC. Its protein is CASSFRQGNEQFF.

V and J are TRBV6-5 and TRBJ2-7, with TRBD1 matching over 7 bases. V was pared by 4 bases and J by 9 bases, with 3 bases of the junction left unmatched. The CDR3 totals 11 residues. The germline V gene encodes CDR1 MNHEY and CDR2 SVGAGI. CDR3 amino acids: CASSSAGGQYF. CDR3 DNA: TGTGCCAGCAGTTCGGCAGGGGGGCAGTACTTC.

The chain is built from TRBV20-1 and TRBJ2-7, with 7 bases matching TRBD1. Per germline, CDR1 DFQATT and CDR2 SNEGSKA (reference sequence). With 3 bases clipped from V and 4 bases from J, the junction kept 9 bases outside the gene matches. The CDR3 has 14 amino acids. The CDR3 DNA reads TGCAGTGCTAGTCGGTCAGGGGGTATATACGAGCAGTACTTC. As protein: CSASRSGGIYEQYF.

The table lists this clone with a few counts. The chain links TRBV2 to TRBJ1-6; 7 bases agree with TRBD1. The germline V gene encodes CDR1 SNHLY and CDR2 FYNNEI. The CDR3 totals 14 residues. With 4 bases clipped from V and 7 bases from J, the junction kept 4 bases outside the gene matches. The CDR3 sequence is CASSVDRVNSPLHF. The CDR3 nucleotides read TGTGCCAGCAGTGTTGACAGGGTAAATTCACCCCTCCACTTT.

The rearrangement links TRBV6-2 or TRBV6-3 to TRBJ1-5, with D unresolved. CDR1 is MNHEY, CDR2 SVGEGT, per germline. Trimming took 10 bases from V and 4 from J, leaving 14 bases between them. This CDR3 region has 13 residues. CDR3 in amino acids: CATSSTRNQPQHF. CDR3 nucleotides: TGTGCCACCAGCAGTACCCGGAATCAGCCCCAGCATTTT.

The V and J genes are TRBV6-1 and TRBJ2-5; D may match TRBD1 or TRBD2 (5 bases each). Germline loops: CDR1 MNHNS, CDR2 SASEGT. Trimming cost V 0 bases and J 5 bases, with 13 bases left between them. The CDR3 runs 15 residues. CDR3 nucleotide sequence: TGTGCCAGCAGTGAAGCGAGGGGCTTTGGGGAGACCCAGTACTTC. Its protein is CASSEARGFGETQYF.

This chain connects TRBV27 to TRBJ1-1; 7 nucleotides align to TRBD1. Germline lookup yields CDR1 MNHEY and CDR2 SMNVEV (reference sequence). The CDR3 loop spans 13 amino acids. V shed 3 bases, J shed 4 bases, and the junction held 2 bases outside the gene matches. This CDR3 reads CASSFDRATEAFF. CDR3 nucleotide sequence: TGTGCCAGCAGTTTTGACAGGGCCACTGAAGCTTTCTTT.